A single sample is the source of the 23 T cell receptor beta chains below, sequenced in a study of vaccination effects on CD4 cells after COVID-19. The antigens for these receptors are not known. Culturing for 10 days preceded CD4+ T cell isolation. From March to December 2020, the person had a SARS-CoV-2 infection that was confirmed by PCR. Participants completed two doses of the BNT162b2 or mRNA-1273 vaccine. The protocol was immunoSEQ multiplex PCR, while the TCRdb copy is restricted to in-frame clones and leaves out a portion. The sample gives some 50,000 clones, 65% to 80% of which show up once; roughly 5.4% is in the top ten. Material: CD4+ T cells from PBMCs cultured without peptide, obtained after COVID-19 vaccination. The receptor source for this set is a human donor who had a prior SARS-CoV-2 infection.

The chain couples TRBV4-3 to TRBJ2-6; D is unclear. The CDR3 is 16 residues long. V was clipped by 4 bases and J by 0 bases, with 10 bases between them. Germline CDR1 and CDR2: LGHNA and YSLEER. Here the CDR3 reads CASSRGPSSGANVLTF. For the CDR3, the DNA is TGCGCCAGCAGCCGCGGACCCAGCTCTGGGGCCAACGTCCTGACTTTC.

The chain combines TRBV5-1 with TRBJ2-7; 8 bases agree with TRBD1. Germline CDR1 is SGHRS and CDR2 is YFSETQ. After removal of 4 bases from V and 2 bases from J, the junction contained 8 bases not matched to a gene. This CDR3 has 15 amino acids. The CDR3 nucleotides are TGCGCCAGCAGCCCCGGACAGGGCACAGCCTACGAGCAGTACTTC. This encodes CASSPGQGTAYEQYF. The full variable domain, completed using reference TRBV5-1 and TRBJ2-7, is KAGVTQTPRYLIKTRGQQVTLSCSPISGHRSVSWYQQTPGQGLQFLFEYFSETQRNKGNFPGRFSGRQFSNSRSEMNVSTLELGDSALYLCASSPGQGTAYEQYFGPGTRLTVT.

The rearrangement joins TRBV5-6 to TRBJ2-7; 7 bases are a match to TRBD2. The V gene end was trimmed by 2 bases and the J gene end by 2 bases; junction bases not matched to a gene: 4. CDR3 length: 14 amino acids. Looked up from germline, CDR1 is SGHDT and CDR2 is YYEEEE. CDR3 nucleotide sequence: TGTGCCAGCAGCTTCGGACTAGTAGCCTACGAGCAGTACTTC. Its translation is CASSFGLVAYEQYF.

The chain joins TRBV6-5 to TRBJ1-1; 7 nucleotides agree with TRBD1. This CDR3 spans 13 amino acids. The germline V gene encodes CDR1 MNHEY and CDR2 SVGAGI. The ends lost 6 bases at V and 3 bases at J; junction bases unmatched: 4. The CDR3 DNA follows: TGTGCCAGCAGACTGGGACAGTACACTGAAGCTTTCTTT. Protein: CASRLGQYTEAFF.

The chain is built from TRBV5-1 and TRBJ2-2, with TRBD2 matching over 11 bases. Germline V gives CDR1 SGHRS, CDR2 YFSETQ. The CDR3 totals 16 residues. The junction had 2 bases not matched to a gene; V was cut back by 0 bases and J by 4 bases. CDR3 in amino acids: CASSLAGTSGTGELFF. The CDR3, as DNA: TGCGCCAGCAGCTTGGCCGGGACTAGCGGCACCGGGGAGCTGTTTTTT.

The J gene is TRBJ2-1, the V gene TRBV7-3, with 8 positions matching TRBD1. Trimming cost V 5 bases and J 7 bases; bases outside gene matches: 10. This CDR3 is built from 15 residues. Germline CDR1 and CDR2: SGHTA and FQGTGA. CDR3 DNA sequence: TGTGCCAGCAGCCCCCACAGGGGGTCTGGGAATGAGCAGTTCTTC. The encoded protein is CASSPHRGSGNEQFF.

The chain joins TRBV27 to TRBJ2-3; 10 bases line up with TRBD2. Germline V gene sequence: CDR1 MNHEY, CDR2 SMNVEV (reference sequence). The trim removed 5 bases at V and 0 bases at J, leaving 8 bases unmatched. This CDR3 has 17 residues. CDR3 sequence reads: CASSPGLAVSSTDTQYF. The CDR3 DNA reads TGTGCCAGCAGTCCCGGACTAGCGGTTTCTAGCACAGATACGCAGTATTTT.

V gene TRBV6-6 combines with J gene TRBJ2-7, with 7 positions matching TRBD2. Germline trimming cut 6 bases from V and 3 bases from J; bases unmatched to any gene: 5. There are 13 residues in the CDR3. Per germline, CDR1 MNHNY and CDR2 SVGAGI (reference sequence). DNA of the CDR3: TGTGCCAGCAGACTCCGGACTAGCTACGAGCAGTACTTC. Translated: CASRLRTSYEQYF.

The chain couples TRBV18 to TRBJ2-7; 12 bases are shared with TRBD2. J was trimmed by 12 bases and V by 3 bases; bases with no gene match: 9. The CDR3 has 14 amino acids. Germline loops: CDR1 KGHSH, CDR2 LQKENI. The CDR3 is CASSPGLAGFLLYF. The CDR3 nucleotides read TGTGCCAGCTCACCTGGACTAGCGGGGTTCCTCTTGTACTTC.

The V gene is TRBV12-5, the J gene TRBJ1-4, with a weak D call TRBD1 (5 bases). The germline gives CDR1 LGHNT, CDR2 FRNRAP. V lost 3 bases and J lost 7, with 15 bases in between. The CDR3 length is 15 residues. The chain's CDR3 is CASGLGQGEGEKLFF. The CDR3 DNA reads TGTGCTAGTGGTTTAGGCCAGGGTGAGGGTGAAAAACTGTTTTTT.

The chain employs TRBV4-3 and TRBJ2-7; the D gene is possibly TRBD2 (6 bases). The CDR3 sequence is 15 residues long. V was cut by 1 base and J by 3 bases, with 13 bases left in between. Germline V gene data show CDR1 as LGHNA and CDR2 as YSLEER. CDR3 loop: CASSQAPGLGYEQYF. The CDR3 DNA sequence: TGCGCCAGCAGCCAAGCACCGGGACTGGGCTACGAGCAGTACTTC.

This sequence joins TRBV7-8 and TRBJ2-3; no definite D call. The CDR3 consists of 15 residues. CDR1 is SGHVS and CDR2 is FQNEAQ in the germline V gene. V shed 1 base and J shed 0 bases, with 8 bases lying between them. The CDR3 coding sequence is TGTGCCAGCAGCTTAGTGCTGGGAAGCACAGATACGCAGTATTTT. Protein: CASSLVLGSTDTQYF.

V gene TRBV7-8 combines with J gene TRBJ2-1, with TRBD2 identical over 7 bases. From germline, CDR1 is SGHVS and CDR2 FQNEAQ. Germline trimming cut 5 bases from V and 1 base from J; bases unmatched to any gene: 8. The CDR3 has 16 amino acids. CDR3 DNA sequence: TGTGCCAGCAGCCTAATACTAGCGTTGTCCTACAATGAGCAGTTCTTC. Protein product: CASSLILALSYNEQFF.

The CDR3 DNA sequence: TGTGCCACCAGCAGAGACGTAGTATCGGGCTACGAGCAGTACTTC. This gives the protein CATSRDVVSGYEQYF. J is TRBJ2-7 and V is TRBV15; the D is unclear. The germline V and J ends were trimmed by 0 bases and 3 bases, with 12 bases remaining between them. Germline assignment: CDR1 LNHNV and CDR2 YYDKDF (reference sequence). CDR3 length equals 15 residues.

The rearrangement uses TRBV18 and TRBJ2-5; tentatively, D is TRBD2 (6 bases). The CDR3 spans 15 residues. Trimming pared 4 bases from V and 5 bases from J, leaving 17 bases between. Germline CDR1 reads KGHSH; CDR2 reads LQKENI. CDR3 sequence reads: CASSLLRGAVETQYF. In DNA, the CDR3 is TGTGCCAGCTCACTTTTGCGGGGCGCCGTGGAGACCCAGTACTTC.

The chain recombines TRBV18 with TRBJ2-7; 7 bases match TRBD2. Germline V CDR1 and CDR2: KGHSH, LQKENI. V dropped 0 bases and J dropped 5; count of bases not matched to a gene: 16. This CDR3 has 18 residues. This CDR3 reads CASSPPWGSGREKDEQYF. CDR3 nucleotide sequence: TGTGCCAGCTCACCACCGTGGGGGTCTGGGCGGGAGAAGGACGAGCAGTACTTC.

This clone is a singleton in its sample. The chain employs TRBV5-4 and TRBJ1-3; a possible D gene is TRBD1 (5 bases). Germline assignment: CDR1 SGHNT and CDR2 YYREEE (reference sequence). CDR3 length equals 16 residues. V was pared by 3 bases and J by 4 bases, with 17 bases between. CDR3 DNA: TGTGCCAGCAGCTGGGGCGGTAACCCCTCCGGAAACACCATATATTTT. Its protein is CASSWGGNPSGNTIYF.

J is TRBJ1-5 and V is TRBV10-3; no clear D. CDR1 and CDR2 from the germline V gene are ENHRY and SYGVKD. V dropped 4 bases and J dropped 4 bases, with 14 bases sitting between them. The CDR3 is 15 residues long. CDR3 coding DNA: TGTGCCATCAGTGTTGGATTTCGGCAGAATCAGCCCCAGCATTTT. It codes for CAISVGFRQNQPQHF.

The chain uses TRBV7-9 and TRBJ1-3; no clear D. This CDR3 is 15 amino acids long. Between the trimmed V and J ends, which lost 5 bases and 4 bases, there was a span of 15 bases. The germline V gene encodes CDR1 SEHNR and CDR2 FQNEAQ (reference sequence). The CDR3 nucleotides read TGTGCCAGCAGCCTGGTGGTGGCAGTAGGAAACACCATATATTTT. It codes for CASSLVVAVGNTIYF.

The chain has TRBV2 and TRBJ1-5; D gene ambiguous. This CDR3 is 12 amino acids long. In germline, CDR1 is SNHLY, CDR2 FYNNEI. V shed 8 bases and J shed 4 bases, with 9 bases lying between them. The DNA for the CDR3 is TGTGCCAGCGGGTCCGGGAATCAGCCCCAGCATTTT. It yields the protein CASGSGNQPQHF.

This chain uses TRBV9 with TRBJ2-3; the match to TRBD2 covers 8 bases. CDR1 is SGDLS and CDR2 is YYNGEE in the germline V gene. This CDR3 region has 15 residues. Unmatched junction bases numbered 10, after V lost 4 bases and J lost 6 bases. The CDR3 nucleotides are TGTGCCAGCAGCTTAGGGGTCGGGGGGGCCGATACGCAGTATTTT. It specifies CASSLGVGGADTQYF.

The genes are TRBV29-1 and TRBJ2-1; tentatively, D is TRBD2 (7 bases). V lost 8 bases and J lost 2, with 19 bases in between. Germline V gene lookup returns CDR1 SQVTM and CDR2 ANQGSEA. The CDR3 loop spans 15 amino acids. As DNA, the CDR3 is TGCAGCTCCCTTGGGGGGGCGACTACCTACAATGAGCAGTTCTTC. Translated: CSSLGGATTYNEQFF.

This chain joins TRBV30 and TRBJ2-2; maybe TRBD1 (6 bases). Germline V lookup: CDR1 GTSNPN, CDR2 SVGIG (reference sequence). Trimming cost V 5 bases and J 5 bases, with 12 bases left between them. The CDR3 runs to 13 residues. The chain's CDR3 is CAWGRGLTGELFF. The CDR3 DNA reads as TGTGCCTGGGGCAGGGGTTTGACCGGGGAGCTGTTTTTT.